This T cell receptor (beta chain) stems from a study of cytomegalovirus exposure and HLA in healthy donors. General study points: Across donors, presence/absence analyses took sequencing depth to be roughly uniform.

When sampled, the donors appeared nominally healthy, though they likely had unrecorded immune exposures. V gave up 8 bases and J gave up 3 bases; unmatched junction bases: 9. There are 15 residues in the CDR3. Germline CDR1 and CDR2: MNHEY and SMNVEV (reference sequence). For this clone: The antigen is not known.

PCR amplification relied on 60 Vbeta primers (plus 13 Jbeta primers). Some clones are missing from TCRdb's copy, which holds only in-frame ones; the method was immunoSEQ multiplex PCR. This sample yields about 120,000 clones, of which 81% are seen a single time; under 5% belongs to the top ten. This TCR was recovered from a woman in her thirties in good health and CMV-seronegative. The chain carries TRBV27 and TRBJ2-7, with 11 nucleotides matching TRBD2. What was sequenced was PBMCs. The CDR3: CASSYRGLAGYEQYF. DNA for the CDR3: TGTGCCAGCTCTTACCGCGGACTAGCGGGCTACGAGCAGTACTTC.